In its sample, the clone carrying this TCR beta chain was seen many times. Its antigen is as yet unknown. The sample contains more than one DNA sequence encoding this CDR3. This CDR3 region has 13 residues. Germline V lookup: CDR1 LNHDA, CDR2 SQIVND (reference sequence). V was cut by 6 bases and J by 0 bases, with 8 bases left in between. Some clones are missing from TCRdb's copy, which holds only in-frame ones; the method was immunoSEQ multiplex PCR. This sample carries some 80,000 clones, around 89% of them seen once, and the ten largest clones take about 9%. The source of the sample is a study of T cell responses to AZD1222 COVID-19 vaccine. Study-wide findings and caveats: Baseline serostatus was positive in only six AZD1222 recipients.

Here the sequenced sample was peripheral blood, taken 28 days after the second dose of the MenACWY control vaccine. The chain joins TRBV19 to TRBJ1-2, with unresolved D. The sequence was collected from an adult who received the MenACWY meningococcal vaccine as a control. The chain's CDR3 is CASRRETNYGYTF. Here the CDR3 DNA reads TGTGCCAGTAGGAGGGAGACTAACTATGGCTACACCTTC.